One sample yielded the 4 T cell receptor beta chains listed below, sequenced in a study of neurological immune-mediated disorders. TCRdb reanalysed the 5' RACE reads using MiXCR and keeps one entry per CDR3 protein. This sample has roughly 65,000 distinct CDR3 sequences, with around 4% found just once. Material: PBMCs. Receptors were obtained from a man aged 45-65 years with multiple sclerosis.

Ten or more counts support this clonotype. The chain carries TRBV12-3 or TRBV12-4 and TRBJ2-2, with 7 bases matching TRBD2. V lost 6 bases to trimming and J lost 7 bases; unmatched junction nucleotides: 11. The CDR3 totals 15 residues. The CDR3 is CASSLSRLAGGELFF. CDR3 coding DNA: TGTGCCAGCAGCCTGTCCCGACTAGCTGGCGGGGAGCTGTTTTTT.

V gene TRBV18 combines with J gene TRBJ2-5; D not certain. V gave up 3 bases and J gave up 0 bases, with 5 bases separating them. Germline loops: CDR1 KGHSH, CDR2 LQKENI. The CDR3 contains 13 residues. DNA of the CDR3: TGTGCCAGCTCACCCAGATACCAAGAGACCCAGTACTTC. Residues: CASSPRYQETQYF.

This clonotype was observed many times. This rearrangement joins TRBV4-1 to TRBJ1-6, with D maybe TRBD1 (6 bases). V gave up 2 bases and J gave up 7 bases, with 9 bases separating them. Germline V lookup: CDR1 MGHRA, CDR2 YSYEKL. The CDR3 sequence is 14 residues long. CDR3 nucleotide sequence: TGCGCCAGCAGCCAATTAACAGGGAATTCACCCCTCCACTTT. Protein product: CASSQLTGNSPLHF.

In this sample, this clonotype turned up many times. CDR3 in DNA: TGCGCCAGCAGCCAAGGGTCGCAGGGGCGGAATGAGCAGTTCTTC. Residues: CASSQGSQGRNEQFF. This chain connects TRBV4-1 to TRBJ2-1; tentatively, D is TRBD1 (6 bases). The germline V and J ends were trimmed by 1 base and 7 bases, with 14 bases remaining between them. Germline V gives CDR1 MGHRA, CDR2 YSYEKL. The CDR3 loop spans 15 amino acids.